What follows are 30 T cell receptor beta chains derived from one specimen sequenced in a study of blood T cell repertoires in COVID-19. Generated by immunoSEQ multiplex PCR, the TCRdb table keeps only in-frame clones and is missing some. Of around 300,000 clones listed, around 90% were seen once; the top ten hold approximately 8.5%. The sample comprised peripheral blood. The receptors stem from a man younger than 30 with active or convalescent COVID-19.

The sample holds a few counts of this clone. The rearrangement joins TRBV4-1 to TRBJ2-2; no clear D. Germline CDR1 and CDR2: MGHRA and YSYEKL. V dropped 1 base and J dropped 2 bases, with 8 bases sitting between them. The CDR3 length is 15 residues. CDR3 coding DNA: TGCGCCAGCAGCCAAGTCGGAGCTAACACCGGGGAGCTGTTTTTT. Its protein is CASSQVGANTGELFF.

This chain links TRBV11-2 with TRBJ1-1; 7 nucleotides agree with TRBD1. Germline V gives CDR1 SGHAT, CDR2 FQNNGV. V dropped 3 bases and J dropped 0; count of bases not matched to a gene: 4. The CDR3 is made up of 15 amino acids. CDR3 residues: CASSLFTGVNTEAFF. The CDR3 nucleotides are TGTGCCAGCAGCTTGTTTACAGGGGTGAACACTGAAGCTTTCTTT.

The DNA of the CDR3 is TGTGCCAGCATTGACAGGACTAATTCACCCCTCCACTTT. Protein sequence: CASIDRTNSPLHF. The V call is TRBV28, the J call TRBJ1-6, with D perhaps matching TRBD1 (6 bases). Looked up from germline, CDR1 is MDHEN and CDR2 is SYDVKM. V was pared by 7 bases and J by 6 bases, with 10 bases between. This CDR3 contains 13 residues.

This chain links TRBV6-4 with TRBJ2-3; 8 bases are a match to TRBD1. This CDR3 is built from 15 residues. Germline-derived CDR1 and CDR2 are MRHNA and SNTAGT. Trimming at V came to 4 bases and at J to 6 bases, leaving 9 bases not matched to a gene. The CDR3 loop reads CASSAEDRAGDTQYF. DNA of the CDR3: TGTGCCAGCAGTGCCGAGGACAGGGCTGGGGATACGCAGTATTTT.

This sequence joins TRBV29-1 and TRBJ1-3; no reliable D call. Trimming removed 1 base at V and 0 bases at J, with 13 bases between. The CDR3 sequence is 16 residues long. In germline, CDR1 is SQVTM, CDR2 ANQGSEA. CDR3 DNA sequence: TGCAGCGTTGAAGGGCAGGCCGACCTCTCTGGAAACACCATATATTTT. The encoded protein is CSVEGQADLSGNTIYF.

The V gene is TRBV25-1, the J gene TRBJ2-3; unclear D gene. The germline gives CDR1 MGHDK, CDR2 SYGVNS. V was clipped by 2 bases and J by 5 bases, with 8 bases between them. The CDR3 is made up of 13 amino acids. The CDR3 nucleotides read TGTGCCAGCAGTGAAGAACTCCAAGATACGCAGTATTTT. This sequence encodes CASSEELQDTQYF.

V and J are TRBV9 and TRBJ2-5; a possible D gene is TRBD2 (6 bases). This CDR3 is built from 15 residues. In germline, CDR1 is SGDLS, CDR2 YYNGEE. With 3 bases removed from V and 5 bases from J, the gap between germline ends came to 17 bases. The DNA of the CDR3 is TGTGCCAGCAGCGCTGCGGGGACTCCGGGGGAGACCCAGTACTTC. Protein sequence: CASSAAGTPGETQYF.

The V call is TRBV7-9, the J call TRBJ2-3, with D possibly matching TRBD1 (5 bases). This CDR3 contains 13 residues. Looked up from germline, CDR1 is SEHNR and CDR2 is FQNEAQ (reference sequence). With 1 base removed from V and 4 bases from J, the gap between germline ends came to 6 bases. The chain's CDR3 is CASSLEGADTQYF. The DNA of the CDR3 is TGTGCCAGCAGCTTAGAAGGGGCAGATACGCAGTATTTT.

The chain recombines TRBV5-1 with TRBJ1-1; 7 bases line up with TRBD1. The CDR3 has 15 amino acids. Trimming at V came to 5 bases and at J to 3 bases, leaving 10 bases not matched to a gene. Germline V CDR1 and CDR2: SGHRS, YFSETQ. CDR3 residues: CASRLPKTGDTEAFF. The CDR3 DNA reads TGCGCCAGCAGGCTGCCCAAAACAGGGGACACTGAAGCTTTCTTT.

The chain joins TRBV25-1 to TRBJ1-3, with D maybe TRBD1 (5 bases). CDR1 and CDR2 from the germline V gene are MGHDK and SYGVNS. V dropped 3 bases and J dropped 4 bases, with 16 bases sitting between them. CDR3 length: 16 residues. CDR3 protein: CASSDDGGRAGNTIYF. In nucleotides, the CDR3 is TGTGCCAGCAGTGACGACGGGGGTAGGGCCGGAAACACCATATATTTT.

V usage is TRBV19 and J usage is TRBJ2-2; maybe TRBD2 (5 bases). V shed 4 bases and J shed 7 bases, with 13 bases lying between them. The length of the CDR3 is 14 residues. The germline gives CDR1 LNHDA, CDR2 SQIVND (reference sequence). For the CDR3, the DNA is TGTGCCAGTAGTACGGGGATTGCGAGCGGGGAGCTGTTTTTT. The encoded protein is CASSTGIASGELFF. Filled out from reference TRBV19 and TRBJ2-2, the complete variable domain reads DGGITQSPKYLFRKEGQNVTLSCEQNLNHDAMYWYRQDPGQGLRLIYYSQIVNDFQKGDIAEGYSVSREKKESFPLTVTSAQKNPTAFYLCASSTGIASGELFFGEGSRLTVL.

The CDR3 nucleotides are TGTGCCAGTGGCGTCAGGGGAGAGACCCAGTACTTC. It yields the protein CASGVRGETQYF. The chain combines TRBV19 with TRBJ2-5, with a weak D call TRBD1 (6 bases). Germline CDR1 and CDR2: LNHDA and SQIVND (reference sequence). CDR3 size: 12 residues. The ends were cut back, 8 bases at V and 4 bases at J, with 11 bases in the middle. The variable domain in full, completed from reference TRBV19 and TRBJ2-5, reads DGGITQSPKYLFRKEGQNVTLSCEQNLNHDAMYWYRQDPGQGLRLIYYSQIVNDFQKGDIAEGYSVSREKKESFPLTVTSAQKNPTAFYLCASGVRGETQYFGPGTRLLVL.

CDR3 DNA: TGTGCCAGCAGCCGAGGGACAGGGATCAATCAGCCCCAGCATTTT. This translates into CASSRGTGINQPQHF. V is TRBV7-9 and J is TRBJ1-5; 9 bases align to TRBD1. The CDR3 contains 15 residues. In germline, CDR1 is SEHNR, CDR2 FQNEAQ (reference sequence). V lost 5 bases, J lost 3 bases, and 5 bases stayed unmatched.

J is TRBJ1-6 and V is TRBV6-2 or TRBV6-3; D is possibly TRBD1 (5 bases). The CDR3 length is 13 residues. Germline assignment: CDR1 MNHEY and CDR2 SVGEGT. Trimming removed 6 bases at V and 14 bases at J, with 17 bases between. CDR3 nucleotides: TGTGCCAGCAGCCAAGGGGCCATAAAGGCCCTCCACTTT. Protein sequence: CASSQGAIKALHF.

The V and J genes are TRBV6-5 and TRBJ2-2; tentatively, D is TRBD1 (7 bases). Germline values: CDR1 MNHEY, CDR2 SVGAGI. Trimming stripped 8 bases from V and 5 bases from J, with 18 bases between. The CDR3 extends over 15 amino acids. CDR3 bases: TGTGCCAGCGGGCCTTGGTCAGGGGGGACCGGGGAGCTGTTTTTT. It yields the protein CASGPWSGGTGELFF.

V usage is TRBV4-1 and J usage is TRBJ2-7; TRBD2 aligns across 7 bases. Germline values: CDR1 MGHRA, CDR2 YSYEKL. Trimming took 0 bases from V and 4 from J; bases not matched to a gene: 9. The CDR3 length is 16 residues. The CDR3 is CASSQDFWPSGYEQYF. CDR3 in DNA: TGCGCCAGCAGCCAAGATTTCTGGCCTAGCGGATACGAGCAGTACTTC.

This clone was recorded a few times. The gene calls are TRBV7-2 and TRBJ1-3; no firm D call. CDR1 SGHTA and CDR2 FQGNSA come from the germline V gene. Trimming cost V 5 bases and J 4 bases, with 6 bases left between them. The CDR3 loop spans 12 amino acids. CDR3 DNA sequence: TGTGCCAGCAGCCAGACAGGAAACACCATATATTTT. It specifies CASSQTGNTIYF.

The rearrangement links TRBV5-5 to TRBJ1-1; D is perhaps TRBD1 (5 bases). The CDR3 runs 13 residues. The germline V gene encodes CDR1 SGHKS and CDR2 YYEKEE (reference sequence). V lost 5 bases and J 6 bases, leaving 14 bases between the germline ends. The CDR3 spells CASRNRGYPEAFF. CDR3 sequence (DNA): TGTGCCAGCAGGAATCGGGGGTATCCTGAAGCTTTCTTT. The full variable domain, in which reference TRBV5-5 and TRBJ1-1 provide the parts outside the CDR3, is DAGVTQSPTHLIKTRGQQVTLRCSPISGHKSVSWYQQVLGQGPQFIFQYYEKEERGRGNFPDRFSARQFPNYSSELNVNALLLGDSALYLCASRNRGYPEAFFGQGTRLTVV.

The chain recombines TRBV6-5 with TRBJ1-4, with TRBD1 matching 8 bases. Germline CDR1 MNHEY, CDR2 SVGAGI. V gave up 8 bases and J gave up 8 bases; unmatched junction bases: 10. The CDR3 consists of 14 residues. CDR3 DNA: TGTGCCAGCGGACAGGGAGAACTCGGGGAAAAACTGTTTTTT. This codes for CASGQGELGEKLFF.

This clone was picked up many times. Here the CDR3 DNA reads TGTGCCAGCAGTGGACTAGCGGGGGGAGACACCGGGGAGCTGTTTTTT. Amino acids: CASSGLAGGDTGELFF. This sequence joins TRBV6-1 and TRBJ2-2; 13 bases line up with TRBD2. The CDR3 runs 16 residues. Trimming at V came to 4 bases and at J to 3 bases, leaving 2 bases not matched to a gene. Germline values: CDR1 MNHNS, CDR2 SASEGT.

The V and J genes are TRBV28 and TRBJ1-3, with D hard to call. The germline CDR1 and CDR2 sequences are MDHEN and SYDVKM. With 3 bases removed from V and 12 bases from J, the gap between germline ends came to 21 bases. The CDR3 has 15 residues. The CDR3 is CASSFGTIEGEGIYF. The CDR3, as DNA: TGTGCCAGCAGTTTTGGTACCATTGAGGGAGAAGGCATATATTTT.

Here the CDR3 reads CASSVGPREDTQYF. The CDR3 nucleotides are TGTGCCAGCAGCGTAGGGCCCAGGGAAGATACGCAGTATTTT. This chain links TRBV9 with TRBJ2-3; possibly TRBD1 for D (5 bases). Trimming took off 0 bases at V and 5 bases at J, with 10 bases between the two ends. This CDR3 is built from 14 residues. Germline V gene lookup returns CDR1 SGDLS and CDR2 YYNGEE. The whole variable domain, remainder taken from reference TRBV9 and TRBJ2-3, is DSGVTQTPKHLITATGQRVTLRCSPRSGDLSVYWYQQSLDQGLQFLIQYYNGEERAKGNILERFSAQQFPDLHSELNLSSLELGDSALYFCASSVGPREDTQYFGPGTRLTVL.

Within the sample, this clone is medium-sized. The J gene is TRBJ2-1, the V gene TRBV10-3; 13 bases fit TRBD2. CDR1 and CDR2 (germline): ENHRY, SYGVKD. The ends lost 0 bases at V and 7 bases at J; junction bases unmatched: 0. The CDR3 loop spans 15 amino acids. CDR3 loop: CAISESTSGGNEQFF. Written as DNA, the CDR3 is TGTGCCATCAGTGAGTCGACTAGCGGGGGGAATGAGCAGTTCTTC.

This chain joins TRBV15 and TRBJ2-7, with 11 bases fitting TRBD2. This CDR3 is 14 amino acids long. Germline V gives CDR1 LNHNV, CDR2 YYDKDF (reference sequence). V lost 4 bases and J lost 6; bases outside the gene matches: 5. CDR3 sequence reads: CATSKLAGEGEQYF. CDR3 nucleotides: TGTGCCACCAGCAAACTAGCGGGGGAGGGCGAGCAGTACTTC. The full variable domain, its missing parts supplied by reference TRBV15 and TRBJ2-7, is DAMVIQNPRYQVTQFGKPVTLSCSQTLNHNVMYWYQQKSSQAPKLLFHYYDKDFNNEADTPDNFQSRRPNTSFCFLDIRSPGLGDTAMYLCATSKLAGEGEQYFGPGTRLTVT.

The chain carries TRBV4-2 and TRBJ1-2; D remains unclear. CDR1 and CDR2 from the germline V gene are LGHNA and YNFKEQ. CDR3 length equals 15 residues. V gave up 1 base and J gave up 2 bases, with 11 bases separating them. CDR3 coding DNA: TGTGCCAGCAGCCAAGCCCCGGCGGAGAACTATGGCTACACCTTC. Its translation: CASSQAPAENYGYTF.

The chain recombines TRBV9 with TRBJ2-1; 14 nucleotides align to TRBD2. After removal of 0 bases from V and 8 bases from J, the junction contained 1 base not matched to a gene. Germline V gene data show CDR1 as SGDLS and CDR2 as YYNGEE. This CDR3 is built from 15 residues. The CDR3 nucleotides read TGTGCCAGCAGCGTAGGGACTAGCGGGGGGTATGAGCAGTTCTTC. As protein: CASSVGTSGGYEQFF. Full variable domain (outside the CDR3, taken from reference TRBV9 and TRBJ2-1): DSGVTQTPKHLITATGQRVTLRCSPRSGDLSVYWYQQSLDQGLQFLIQYYNGEERAKGNILERFSAQQFPDLHSELNLSSLELGDSALYFCASSVGTSGGYEQFFGPGTRLTVL.

The chain joins TRBV5-6 to TRBJ2-2; the match to TRBD1 covers 9 bases. Germline-derived CDR1 and CDR2 are SGHDT and YYEEEE. V was pared by 5 bases and J by 2 bases, with 4 bases of the junction left unmatched. The CDR3 totals 15 residues. The CDR3 sequence: CASRQGQGNTGELFF. For the CDR3, the DNA is TGTGCCAGCAGGCAGGGACAGGGAAACACCGGGGAGCTGTTTTTT. Supplemented by reference TRBV5-6 and TRBJ2-2, the full variable domain reads DAGVTQSPTHLIKTRGQQVTLRCSPKSGHDTVSWYQQALGQGPQFIFQYYEEEERQRGNFPDRFSGHQFPNYSSELNVNALLLGDSALYLCASRQGQGNTGELFFGEGSRLTVL.

This clone has more than one count but fewer than ten. The chain carries TRBV4-1 and TRBJ2-5; tentatively, D is TRBD2 (6 bases). Germline loops: CDR1 MGHRA, CDR2 YSYEKL. The CDR3 sequence is 17 residues long. Trimming took off 1 base at V and 4 bases at J, with 19 bases between the two ends. CDR3 residues: CASSQGGRNRRRETQYF. CDR3 DNA sequence: TGCGCCAGCAGCCAAGGTGGGAGGAACCGTAGAAGAGAGACCCAGTACTTC.

This chain joins TRBV15 and TRBJ1-1; 8 positions match TRBD1. J gave up 11 bases and V 3 bases, and 8 bases lay outside the gene matches. This CDR3 region has 13 residues. The germline V gene has CDR1 LNHNV and CDR2 YYDKDF (reference sequence). The CDR3 protein is CATSSDRGLGAFF. In nucleotides, the CDR3 is TGTGCCACCAGCAGTGACAGGGGTTTGGGTGCTTTCTTT.

This chain links TRBV6-5 with TRBJ1-5; 7 bases align to TRBD1. V was pared by 4 bases and J by 5 bases, with 5 bases of the junction left unmatched. Per the germline V gene, CDR1 is MNHEY and CDR2 is SVGAGI. This CDR3 is 14 amino acids long. The CDR3 DNA follows: TGTGCCAGCAGTTTAGACAGGGACTATCAGCCCCAGCATTTT. Translating it yields CASSLDRDYQPQHF.